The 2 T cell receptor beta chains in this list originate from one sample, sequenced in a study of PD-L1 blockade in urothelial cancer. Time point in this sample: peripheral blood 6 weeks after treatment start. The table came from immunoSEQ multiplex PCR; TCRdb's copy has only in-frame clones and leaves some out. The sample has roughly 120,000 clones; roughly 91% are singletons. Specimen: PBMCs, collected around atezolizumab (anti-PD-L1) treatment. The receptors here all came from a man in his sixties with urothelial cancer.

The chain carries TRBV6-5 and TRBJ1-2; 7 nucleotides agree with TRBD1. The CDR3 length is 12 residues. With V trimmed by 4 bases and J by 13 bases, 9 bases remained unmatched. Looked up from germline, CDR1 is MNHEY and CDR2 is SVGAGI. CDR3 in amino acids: CASSSSDRKGTF. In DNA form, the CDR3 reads TGTGCCAGCAGTTCCTCGGACAGGAAGGGCACCTTC.

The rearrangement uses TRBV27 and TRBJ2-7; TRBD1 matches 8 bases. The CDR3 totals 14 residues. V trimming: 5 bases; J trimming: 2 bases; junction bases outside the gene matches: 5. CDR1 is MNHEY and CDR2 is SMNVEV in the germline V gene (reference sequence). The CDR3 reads CASSPTGVPYEQYF. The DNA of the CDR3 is TGTGCCAGCAGTCCGACAGGGGTCCCCTACGAGCAGTACTTC.